The clone carrying this T cell receptor beta chain was counted between two and nine times. Its antigen remains unidentified. 5'RACE template switching added a universal primer site and UMIs to TCR cDNA. TCRdb used MiXCR to reprocess the 5' RACE reads, holding one entry per CDR3 protein. The repertoire includes about 350,000 distinct CDR3 sequences, roughly an eighth of them detected once, and more than 3% sits in the top ten. This sample stems from a study of T cells after yellow fever vaccination. Study-level background: Those fractions that held only low numbers of cells were prepared using the SMART-Seq v4 Ultra Low Input RNA kit.

Overall study findings and caveats: Post-booster repertoires again held most primary-vaccination clones (96% CD4, roughly 90% CD8). Peak timing came faster in the weaker secondary response, day 5 versus 15.

The CDR3 is 15 amino acids. V was shortened by 4 bases and J by 0 bases, with 10 bases between the two germline ends. The germline gives CDR1 SGHKS, CDR2 YYEKEE (reference sequence). Sequenced material: CD4+ T cells sorted from PBMCs, taken 15 days after the yellow fever booster vaccination. This rearrangement joins TRBV5-5 to TRBJ1-4; no clear D. The sequence derives from a man between 18 and 35 years old who received the YFV17D yellow fever vaccine. CDR3 residues: CASSTDTATNEKLFF. CDR3 nucleotides: TGTGCCAGCAGCACCGACACAGCAACTAATGAAAAACTGTTTTTT.